The rows below give T cell receptor beta chains drawn from one sample of a study of blood T cell repertoires in COVID-19. Generated by immunoSEQ multiplex PCR, the TCRdb table keeps only in-frame clones and is missing some. The profile shows 250,000 or so clones, around 81% of them singletons. Sequencing was carried out using peripheral blood. These receptor sequences come from an older woman with active or convalescent COVID-19. Each CDR3 is given with its conserved first and last residue. D genes are given only for firm matches. Clone size is stated in some rows and not others, as once, few, many or a class when expanded.

v_gene,j_gene,abundance,d_gene,CDR3nt,CDR3aa
TRBV6-5,TRBJ2-3,-,-,TGTGCCAGCAATATTAACAGGGTTGACGATACGCAGTATTTT,CASNINRVDDTQYF
TRBV12-3/TRBV12-4,TRBJ1-2,-,-,TGTGCCAGCAGTGACACAGGGATTCGAGGCTACACCTTC,CASSDTGIRGYTF
TRBV18,TRBJ2-1,-,-,TGTGCCAGCTCACATGACTACCCCAGTGGTGAGCAGTTCTTC,CASSHDYPSGEQFF
TRBV29-1,TRBJ2-1,-,-,TGCAGCGTTGGGGCCACTGAGCAGTTCTTC,CSVGATEQFF
TRBV7-9,TRBJ1-1,-,-,TGTGCCAGCAGTTGGCCGACGGGCACTGAAGCTTTCTTT,CASSWPTGTEAFF
TRBV6-5,TRBJ1-1,-,-,TGTGCCAGCAGAGGAGGACGCCGCACTGAAGCTTTCTTT,CASRGGRRTEAFF
TRBV5-1,TRBJ2-3,-,TRBD1,TGCGCCAGCAGCCCCACGACAGGGGGCACAGATACGCAGTATTTT,CASSPTTGGTDTQYF
TRBV18,TRBJ2-5,-,TRBD1,TGTGCCAGCTCACCCCCGCCGGGACAGGGGTTTCGGGAGACCCAGTACTTC,CASSPPPGQGFRETQYF
TRBV6-6,TRBJ2-1,-,TRBD2,TGTGCCAGCAGTTACGAGGGGACTAGTACTGAGCAGTTCTTC,CASSYEGTSTEQFF
TRBV25-1,TRBJ2-1,-,-,TGTGCCAGCAGTCAGACTAGTAATCCCTACAATGAGCAGTTCTTC,CASSQTSNPYNEQFF
TRBV5-5,TRBJ1-1,-,-,TGTGCCAGCAGCTTGGTGGTCGGCTGGACCCGGACAGCGAACACTGAAGCTTTCTTT,CASSLVVGWTRTANTEAFF
TRBV5-1,TRBJ2-2,once,TRBD1,TGCGCCAGCAGCTTGAGGGGACAGGGGGCGAGCGGGTCCGGGGAGCTGTTTTTT,CASSLRGQGASGSGELFF
TRBV6-5,TRBJ2-2,-,-,TGTGCCAGCAGTTACTCATGGAGGTTATCCACCGGGGAGCTGTTTTTT,CASSYSWRLSTGELFF
TRBV19,TRBJ1-5,-,TRBD1,TGTGCCACCAAGATACAGGGGGCTAGCAATCAGCCCCAGCATTTT,CATKIQGASNQPQHF
TRBV7-9,TRBJ2-6,-,TRBD1,TGTGCCAGCGATAGCCGTTTGGGACAGGGGTCTGGGGCCAACGTCCTGACTTTC,CASDSRLGQGSGANVLTF
TRBV5-1,TRBJ1-2,-,-,TGCGCCAGCAACGCTAGGGGCGGATATGGCTACACCTTC,CASNARGGYGYTF
TRBV5-1,TRBJ2-4,-,-,TGCGCCAGCAGCTTGGCCTCAGGAGAGGGTTGGTTAACTAATCAAAACATTCAGTACTTC,CASSLASGEGWLTNQNIQYF
TRBV6-5,TRBJ1-2,-,TRBD1,TGTGCCAGCGGAGGGCGGACAGGGGGCGCGCGGGGCTACACCTTC,CASGGRTGGARGYTF
TRBV19,TRBJ1-2,-,TRBD1,TGTGCCAGTATCGACAGGGGAAGCTTCTATGGCTACACCTTC,CASIDRGSFYGYTF
TRBV27,TRBJ2-5,-,-,TGTGCCAGCAGCTATACAGGATGGGGGCGAGAGACCCAGTACTTC,CASSYTGWGRETQYF
TRBV27,TRBJ2-3,-,TRBD2,TGTGCCAGCACCTTGAGCGGGACTCCGGGAGATACGCAGTATTTT,CASTLSGTPGDTQYF
TRBV6-1,TRBJ2-1,-,TRBD1,TGTGCCAGCAGTGAATCGGGCAGGGGGTCGTTCTTC,CASSESGRGSFF
TRBV5-6,TRBJ2-3,few,TRBD1,TGTGCCAGCAGCTTGAATACAGGGGTATATGGCACAGATACGCAGTATTTT,CASSLNTGVYGTDTQYF
TRBV6-1,TRBJ1-5,-,-,TGTGCCAGCAGTGAATCGGGGTACAATCAGCCCCAGCATTTT,CASSESGYNQPQHF
TRBV2,TRBJ2-1,once,TRBD2,TGTGCCAGCAACCGACTAGCGGGATTCTACAATGAGCAGTTCTTC,CASNRLAGFYNEQFF
TRBV12-3/TRBV12-4,TRBJ1-6,-,-,TGTGCCAGCGCGGGGGGTATGAATTCACCCCTCCACTTT,CASAGGMNSPLHF
TRBV10-2,TRBJ1-1,-,TRBD1,TGCGCCAGCAGAGCAGGGGGCTTGAGGACTGAAGCTTTCTTT,CASRAGGLRTEAFF
TRBV7-6,TRBJ1-5,-,-,TGTGCCAGCTCCCGGCAGGCAAATAGCAATCAGCCCCAGCATTTT,CASSRQANSNQPQHF
TRBV18,TRBJ2-7,-,TRBD1,TGTGCCAGCTCACCAACAGGGGACGAGCAGTACTTC,CASSPTGDEQYF
TRBV25-1,TRBJ1-3,-,-,TGTGCCAGCAGTCCAGACAGTATCTCTGGAAACACCATATATTTT,CASSPDSISGNTIYF
TRBV2,TRBJ1-2,-,-,TGTGCCAGCAGTCGCGGTAGCTACACCTTC,CASSRGSYTF
TRBV7-9,TRBJ2-5,-,TRBD1,TGTGCCAGCAGCTTCGGCGGGACAGGTGCCATCGGGGAGACCCAGTACTTC,CASSFGGTGAIGETQYF
TRBV11-2,TRBJ2-1,once,TRBD2,TGTGCCAGCAGGGCCCCCTGGGCGGGGGGGAACAATGAGCAGTTCTTC,CASRAPWAGGNNEQFF
TRBV6-5,TRBJ1-1,-,-,TGTGCCAGCAGCATTGAGATGTACGGTGAAGCTTTCTTT,CASSIEMYGEAFF
TRBV7-6,TRBJ2-7,-,-,TGTGCCAGCAGCTTAGGTCCGGGGTCCTACGAGCAGTACTTC,CASSLGPGSYEQYF
TRBV4-1,TRBJ2-2,once,-,TGCGCCAGCAGCCAGAGGGAGGACACCGGGGAGCTGTTTTTT,CASSQREDTGELFF
TRBV3-1/TRBV3-2,TRBJ1-1,-,-,TGTGCCAGCAGCCAGGCAGAGGGACTCACTGAAGCTTTCTTT,CASSQAEGLTEAFF
TRBV19,TRBJ2-4,-,TRBD1,TGTGCCAGTAGTATTCCCACAGGGGGCGGTATGGCCAAAAACATTCAGTACTTC,CASSIPTGGGMAKNIQYF
TRBV28,TRBJ2-1,-,-,TGTGCCAGCAGTATTGAATCCAGCTCCTACAATGAGCAGTTCTTC,CASSIESSSYNEQFF
TRBV28,TRBJ1-1,-,-,TGTGCCAGCACTCGGACAACCACCCGGACTGAAGCTTTCTTT,CASTRTTTRTEAFF
TRBV19,TRBJ2-7,-,-,TGTGCCAGTAGTATAGCGGAGGACAGCCCCTACGAGCAGTACTTC,CASSIAEDSPYEQYF
TRBV9,TRBJ2-3,-,TRBD2,TGTGCCAGCAGCGGAGGACCGGGACTAGCGAGCACAGATACGCAGTATTTT,CASSGGPGLASTDTQYF
TRBV11-2,TRBJ2-7,-,TRBD1,TGTGCCAGCAGTCCCGGGACAGGGGATCGGTACTTC,CASSPGTGDRYF
TRBV30,TRBJ1-1,-,-,TGTGCCTGGAGTTCAGGGGCCGGCACTGAAGCTTTCTTT,CAWSSGAGTEAFF
TRBV7-8,TRBJ1-6,-,TRBD1,TGTGCCAGCAGTCCCCACCTCCGGGACAGGGAAATTGAGGAACCCAATTCACCCCTCCACTTT,CASSPHLRDREIEEPNSPLHF
TRBV4-1,TRBJ1-1,-,-,TGCGCCAGCAGCCCAATCTCGGGGGTAGCGAACACTGAAGCTTTCTTT,CASSPISGVANTEAFF
TRBV4-1,TRBJ1-4,few,-,TGCGCCAGCAGCCAAGTAGCGGGGTCTAATGAAAAACTGTTTTTT,CASSQVAGSNEKLFF
TRBV2,TRBJ1-4,-,-,TGTGCCAGCAGTGAACAGGGGTTAAGGGAAAAACTGTTTTTT,CASSEQGLREKLFF
TRBV19,TRBJ1-6,few,-,TGTGCCAGTAGTATTCGGGGGGCGAACCCCTTTAAGGATGTGGGACATTCACCCCTCCACTTT,CASSIRGANPFKDVGHSPLHF
TRBV5-8,TRBJ2-7,few,-,TGTGCCAGCAGCCTGGTCGGGTCCTACTACGAGCAGTACTTC,CASSLVGSYYEQYF
TRBV3-1/TRBV3-2,TRBJ2-3,-,-,TGTGCCAGCAGCCAAGATAGTGGGGACTTAGGGGCGGGAAGCACAGATACGCAGTATTTT,CASSQDSGDLGAGSTDTQYF
TRBV7-9,TRBJ2-2,-,TRBD2,TGTGCCAGCAGCCCCCGGGTAGCGGGGGACACCGGGGAGCTGTTTTTT,CASSPRVAGDTGELFF
TRBV24-1,TRBJ2-2,once,-,TGTGCCACCAGTCCACAGGACGGAAACACCGGGGAGCTGTTTTTT,CATSPQDGNTGELFF
TRBV2,TRBJ2-4,-,TRBD2,TGTGCCAGCAACCTAGCGGGAGCCAAAAACATTCAGTACTTC,CASNLAGAKNIQYF
TRBV4-1,TRBJ2-2,once,-,TGCGCCAGCACCCCGGAGGGGGCAATCAACACCGGGGAGCTGTTTTTT,CASTPEGAINTGELFF
TRBV19,TRBJ2-1,-,TRBD2,TGTGCCAGTAGTATAGGTCTAGCGGGAGGGCACAATGAGCAGTTCTTC,CASSIGLAGGHNEQFF
TRBV10-2,TRBJ2-1,-,TRBD2,TGCGCCAGCAGTGTGGGGCTAGCGGGAAGTGATGAGCAGTTCTTC,CASSVGLAGSDEQFF
TRBV7-2,TRBJ2-3,-,TRBD2,TGTGCCAGCAGCTTAGTCCCGGTCGGGGGGGCAACAGATACGCAGTATTTT,CASSLVPVGGATDTQYF